The rows below give T cell receptor beta chains drawn from one sample of a study of identical twins. TCRdb re-called the 5' RACE reads through MiXCR, storing one row per CDR3 protein. The sample lists about 470,000 distinct CDR3 sequences; less than 25% were seen once. These sequences were also reported in another study, on T cells expressing NK-cell markers.

Sequenced input: CD4+ T cells sorted from blood. The receptors originated from a woman under 30 in good health. Each CDR3 is given with its conserved first and last residue. The order of the fields is D gene, clone size, V gene, CDR3 length, J gene, CDR3 DNA, CDR3 protein. A D gene is named only where the DNA matches it firmly. Not all rows give a size; the values are once, few, many and, for expanded clones, a class.

D gene: -
clone size: many
V gene: TRBV6-5
CDR3 length: 12
J gene: TRBJ1-1
CDR3 DNA: TGTGCCAGCAGTCCCGAACCCACTGAAGCTTTCTTT
CDR3 protein: CASSPEPTEAFF

D gene: -
clone size: many
V gene: TRBV7-2
CDR3 length: 15
J gene: TRBJ1-2
CDR3 DNA: TGTGCCAGCAGCTTACGCTCAGAACATAACTATGGCTACACCTTC
CDR3 protein: CASSLRSEHNYGYTF

D gene: -
clone size: few
V gene: TRBV20-1
CDR3 length: 13
J gene: TRBJ1-4
CDR3 DNA: TGCAGTGCTAGAAGGGGGGGGAGTGAAAAACTGTTTTTT
CDR3 protein: CSARRGGSEKLFF

D gene: -
clone size: -
V gene: TRBV5-5
CDR3 length: 13
J gene: TRBJ2-2
CDR3 DNA: TGTGCCAGCAGCTCTAGTGGCACCGGGGAGCTGTTTTTT
CDR3 protein: CASSSSGTGELFF

D gene: TRBD1
clone size: once
V gene: TRBV20-1
CDR3 length: 13
J gene: TRBJ2-5
CDR3 DNA: TGCAGTGCTAACCCGACAGGGCGAGAGACCCAGTACTTC
CDR3 protein: CSANPTGRETQYF

D gene: -
clone size: few
V gene: TRBV5-1
CDR3 length: 13
J gene: TRBJ2-3
CDR3 DNA: TGCGCCAGCAGCTTGCCTGCTTGGGGGACGCAGTATTTT
CDR3 protein: CASSLPAWGTQYF

D gene: -
clone size: -
V gene: TRBV20-1
CDR3 length: 14
J gene: TRBJ1-1
CDR3 DNA: TGCAGTGCTAGGTGGGACCGGATGAACACTGAAGCTTTCTTT
CDR3 protein: CSARWDRMNTEAFF

D gene: -
clone size: many
V gene: TRBV12-3/TRBV12-4
CDR3 length: 11
J gene: TRBJ1-1
CDR3 DNA: TGTGCCAGCAGCTTAATTCGTGAAGCTTTCTTT
CDR3 protein: CASSLIREAFF

D gene: -
clone size: few
V gene: TRBV7-3
CDR3 length: 16
J gene: TRBJ2-1
CDR3 DNA: TGTGCCAGCAGCCTTACAGGGTACCCCTCCTCCAATGAGCAGTTCTTC
CDR3 protein: CASSLTGYPSSNEQFF

D gene: -
clone size: -
V gene: TRBV6-5
CDR3 length: 15
J gene: TRBJ2-2
CDR3 DNA: TGTGCCAGCAGTTATTCCCAGGCGAACACCGGGGAGCTGTTTTTT
CDR3 protein: CASSYSQANTGELFF

D gene: -
clone size: many
V gene: TRBV7-2
CDR3 length: 15
J gene: TRBJ2-3
CDR3 DNA: TGTGCCAGCAGCTTAGCGGGCACTAGCACAGATACGCAGTATTTT
CDR3 protein: CASSLAGTSTDTQYF

D gene: -
clone size: few
V gene: TRBV5-1
CDR3 length: 13
J gene: TRBJ1-2
CDR3 DNA: TGCGCCAGCAGCAAACAGGGTCGGTATGGCTACACCTTC
CDR3 protein: CASSKQGRYGYTF

D gene: TRBD2
clone size: -
V gene: TRBV11-2
CDR3 length: 16
J gene: TRBJ2-7
CDR3 DNA: TGTGCCAGCAGCGCCGTAACTAGCGGGGCCTCCTACGAGCAGTACTTC
CDR3 protein: CASSAVTSGASYEQYF

D gene: TRBD1
clone size: -
V gene: TRBV20-1
CDR3 length: 13
J gene: TRBJ1-1
CDR3 DNA: TGCAGTGCTTCAGGGGGCCGAGGCACTGAAGCTTTCTTT
CDR3 protein: CSASGGRGTEAFF

D gene: -
clone size: few
V gene: TRBV19
CDR3 length: 13
J gene: TRBJ2-5
CDR3 DNA: TGTGCCAGCAGTATGGAGGTTCGGGGGACCCAGTACTTC
CDR3 protein: CASSMEVRGTQYF

D gene: -
clone size: few
V gene: TRBV7-2
CDR3 length: 15
J gene: TRBJ2-3
CDR3 DNA: TGTGCCAGCAGCTTTGGCTCTGGTATGACAGATACGCAGTATTTT
CDR3 protein: CASSFGSGMTDTQYF

D gene: -
clone size: -
V gene: TRBV27
CDR3 length: 16
J gene: TRBJ2-3
CDR3 DNA: TGTGCCAGCAGTTTCCTCAGCGGGTGGGGGGTGGATACGCAGTATTTT
CDR3 protein: CASSFLSGWGVDTQYF

D gene: -
clone size: -
V gene: TRBV20-1
CDR3 length: 13
J gene: TRBJ1-1
CDR3 DNA: TGCAGTGCTAGCCTTCTGACAGTGCCTGAAGCTTTCTTT
CDR3 protein: CSASLLTVPEAFF

D gene: TRBD1
clone size: -
V gene: TRBV5-1
CDR3 length: 13
J gene: TRBJ1-1
CDR3 DNA: TGCGCCAGCAGCGTGGGACAGGGAGCTGAAGCTTTCTTT
CDR3 protein: CASSVGQGAEAFF

D gene: -
clone size: -
V gene: TRBV6-1
CDR3 length: 13
J gene: TRBJ2-5
CDR3 DNA: TGTGCCAGCCAAATCTCCAGAGGAGAGACCCAGTACTTC
CDR3 protein: CASQISRGETQYF

D gene: TRBD2
clone size: few
V gene: TRBV20-1
CDR3 length: 15
J gene: TRBJ2-3
CDR3 DNA: TGCAGTGCCGCCGGGACTAGCCTTGGGACAGATACGCAGTATTTT
CDR3 protein: CSAAGTSLGTDTQYF

D gene: -
clone size: -
V gene: TRBV10-3
CDR3 length: 14
J gene: TRBJ2-7
CDR3 DNA: TGTGCCATCAGTGATGGACTGACAAACTACGAGCAGTACTTC
CDR3 protein: CAISDGLTNYEQYF

D gene: -
clone size: few
V gene: TRBV6-5
CDR3 length: 15
J gene: TRBJ1-3
CDR3 DNA: TGTGCCAGCAGTTCCTTTGAGGGATCCGGAAACACCATATATTTT
CDR3 protein: CASSSFEGSGNTIYF

D gene: TRBD1
clone size: -
V gene: TRBV7-6
CDR3 length: 14
J gene: TRBJ1-6
CDR3 DNA: TGTGCCAGCAGCCCGGGACAGGATAGTTCACCCCTCCACTTT
CDR3 protein: CASSPGQDSSPLHF

D gene: TRBD2
clone size: few
V gene: TRBV9
CDR3 length: 16
J gene: TRBJ2-1
CDR3 DNA: TGTGCCAGCAGCGTAGGAGCGGGACGATCCTACAATGAGCAGTTCTTC
CDR3 protein: CASSVGAGRSYNEQFF

D gene: TRBD2
clone size: many
V gene: TRBV20-1
CDR3 length: 14
J gene: TRBJ2-1
CDR3 DNA: TGCAGTGCAAAGAAGAATAGCGGGAGGGGTGGGGAGTTCTTC
CDR3 protein: CSAKKNSGRGGEFF

D gene: -
clone size: -
V gene: TRBV20-1
CDR3 length: 15
J gene: TRBJ2-4
CDR3 DNA: TGCAGTGCTAGACCGGCCGGGACAGCCAAAAACATTCAGTACTTC
CDR3 protein: CSARPAGTAKNIQYF

D gene: TRBD1
clone size: few
V gene: TRBV10-3
CDR3 length: 15
J gene: TRBJ2-7
CDR3 DNA: TGTGCCATCAGTGGGCAGGACAGGGCCTCCTACGAGCAGTACTTC
CDR3 protein: CAISGQDRASYEQYF

D gene: -
clone size: -
V gene: TRBV25-1
CDR3 length: 14
J gene: TRBJ2-2
CDR3 DNA: TGTGCCAGCATAACAGGGAGCGGCGCCGGGGAGCTGTTTTTT
CDR3 protein: CASITGSGAGELFF

D gene: TRBD1
clone size: few
V gene: TRBV5-5
CDR3 length: 14
J gene: TRBJ2-2
CDR3 DNA: TGTGCCAGCAGACGACAGGGGAACGACGGGGAGCTGTTTTTT
CDR3 protein: CASRRQGNDGELFF

D gene: TRBD2
clone size: -
V gene: TRBV10-3
CDR3 length: 13
J gene: TRBJ2-7
CDR3 DNA: TGTGCCATCAGCGGCGGGAGCTCCCACGAGCAGTACTTC
CDR3 protein: CAISGGSSHEQYF

D gene: -
clone size: -
V gene: TRBV6-5
CDR3 length: 12
J gene: TRBJ1-6
CDR3 DNA: TGTGCCAGCAAGACAGGAAATTCACCCCTCCACTTT
CDR3 protein: CASKTGNSPLHF